The entry below describes one T cell receptor beta chain. As yet, its antigen is unknown. CDR3 length: 13 residues. The ends were cut back, 5 bases at V and 2 bases at J, with 9 bases in the middle. Per germline, CDR1 SGHVS and CDR2 FNYEAQ. In TCRdb, the reads were re-called with MiXCR into one record per CDR3 protein. Here the sample spans about 830,000 distinct CDR3 sequences, 32% being singletons. This sample was taken from a study of T cell repertoires in cytomegalovirus infection. Findings of the study overall: Across the ex vivo response, the dominant clonotypes were HLA-C-restricted CMV-specific TCR beta clonotypes.

The sample consisted of cultured CD8+ T cells from PBMCs, taken from culture after CMV antigen stimulation. The receptor comes from a human donor in good health (CMV status not recorded). Some clones in this sample may be carry-over from other donors' samples. The V and J genes are TRBV7-6 and TRBJ2-5; D ambiguous. CDR3 sequence: CASSQRPQETQYF. The CDR3 DNA sequence: TGTGCCAGCAGCCAAAGGCCTCAAGAGACCCAGTACTTC.